What follows are 22 T cell receptor beta chains derived from one specimen sequenced in a study of shared clonotypes between healthy human individuals. TCRdb's table, derived via immunoSEQ multiplex PCR, lists solely in-frame clones and lacks some. The table records hundreds of thousands of clones, 92% of them present only once. In the naive CD8 group, cells lacked CD45RO and were positively selected for CCR7, so terminally differentiated effector memory CD45RA+ cells were left out. Material for sequencing was naive CD8+ T cells sorted from blood. Every receptor here comes from a man aged 30 to 39 in good health.

Worth noting for this clone: Other nucleotide sequences in the sample specify the same CDR3. This rearrangement joins TRBV27 to TRBJ1-1; a possible D gene is TRBD1 (5 bases). This CDR3 spans 14 amino acids. V was trimmed by 1 base and J by 5 bases, leaving 11 bases between them. Germline CDR1 and CDR2: MNHEY and SMNVEV (reference sequence). DNA for the CDR3: TGTGCCAGCAGTTTATTCGGGCGGGGGACTGAAGCTTTCTTT. Translated: CASSLFGRGTEAFF.

J is TRBJ2-2 and V is TRBV30; 8 nucleotides agree with TRBD2. The J segment lost 1 base and the V segment lost 5 bases, leaving 6 bases of the junction unmatched. The CDR3 extends over 15 amino acids. The germline CDR1 and CDR2 sequences are GTSNPN and SVGIG (reference sequence). The chain's CDR3 is CAWETSEENTGELFF. The CDR3 DNA sequence: TGTGCCTGGGAGACTAGCGAGGAGAACACCGGGGAGCTGTTTTTT.

The sample holds one count of this clone. The chain is built from TRBV2 and TRBJ2-7; 9 nucleotides match TRBD1. With 6 bases clipped from V and 8 bases from J, the junction kept 5 bases outside the gene matches. Germline V gene lookup returns CDR1 SNHLY and CDR2 FYNNEI. This CDR3 is 12 amino acids long. The CDR3 spells CASRGDRVKQYF. The DNA for the CDR3 is TGTGCCAGCAGGGGGGACAGGGTCAAGCAGTACTTC.

The genes are TRBV11-2 and TRBJ2-2, with D possibly called TRBD1 or TRBD2 (6 bases each). Germline CDR1 and CDR2: SGHAT and FQNNGV. The CDR3 loop spans 17 amino acids. The ends were cut back, 5 bases at V and 0 bases at J, with 16 bases in the middle. CDR3 nucleotide sequence: TGTGCCAGCAGCGCGGGGACAAGCGGTTCGAACACCGGGGAGCTGTTTTTT. Protein: CASSAGTSGSNTGELFF.

This rearrangement joins TRBV15 to TRBJ2-1, with no clear D. The V gene lost 3 bases and the J gene lost 9 bases, with 15 bases spanning the gap. The CDR3 covers 14 residues. Germline-derived CDR1 and CDR2 are LNHNV and YYDKDF (reference sequence). This CDR3 is CATSSQHPSVEQFF. Here the CDR3 DNA reads TGTGCCACCAGCAGCCAGCACCCCAGCGTTGAGCAGTTCTTC. The full variable domain, its missing parts supplied by reference TRBV15 and TRBJ2-1, is DAMVIQNPRYQVTQFGKPVTLSCSQTLNHNVMYWYQQKSSQAPKLLFHYYDKDFNNEADTPDNFQSRRPNTSFCFLDIRSPGLGDTAMYLCATSSQHPSVEQFFGPGTRLTVL.

This rearrangement joins TRBV13 to TRBJ2-7, with 8 bases identical to TRBD1. Germline CDR1 is PRHDT and CDR2 is FYEKMQ (reference sequence). The CDR3 contains 18 residues. V lost 1 base, J lost 0 bases, and 11 bases stayed unmatched. The CDR3 spells CASSLVGDRNSASYEQYF. The CDR3 nucleotides are TGTGCCAGCAGCTTAGTAGGGGACAGGAACTCTGCCTCCTACGAGCAGTACTTC.

The chain has TRBV5-6 and TRBJ2-3, with 9 bases that match TRBD1. Trimming at V came to 5 bases and at J to 2 bases, leaving 6 bases not matched to a gene. There are 15 residues in the CDR3. Germline V lookup: CDR1 SGHDT, CDR2 YYEEEE. The CDR3 here is CASSPGTGPTDTQYF. CDR3 sequence (DNA): TGTGCCAGCAGTCCCGGGACAGGGCCCACAGATACGCAGTATTTT.

The count of this clone is one. The genes are TRBV15 and TRBJ2-7, with D possibly being TRBD1 (5 bases). CDR1 is LNHNV and CDR2 is YYDKDF in the germline V gene (reference sequence). The V end was cut by 8 bases, the J end by 4 bases, with 15 bases between. The CDR3 is 13 residues long. The CDR3 reads CATSPGSVYEQYF. The CDR3 DNA sequence: TGTGCCACCTCCCCAGGGTCAGTTTACGAGCAGTACTTC.

CDR3 DNA sequence: TGTGCCAGCAGCGTAGGACAGGGGGTTCAGCCCCAGCATTTT. Translating gives CASSVGQGVQPQHF. The chain joins TRBV5-6 to TRBJ1-5; 10 positions match TRBD1. J lost 6 bases, V lost 4 bases, and 4 bases had no gene match. Germline assignment: CDR1 SGHDT and CDR2 YYEEEE. The CDR3 totals 14 residues.

This clone was observed a few times. The V gene is TRBV28, the J gene TRBJ1-1; TRBD1 matches at 7 bases. V lost 6 bases, J lost 4 bases, and 5 bases stayed unmatched. Germline lookup yields CDR1 MDHEN and CDR2 SYDVKM. There are 13 residues in the CDR3. CDR3 DNA sequence: TGTGCCAGCAGGCACCCAGGGGGCACTGAAGCTTTCTTT. Its protein product is CASRHPGGTEAFF.

The CDR3 DNA reads TGTGCCAGCAGCCCGGCCAATACGGGACTTAACACCGGGGAGCTGTTTTTT. This gives the protein CASSPANTGLNTGELFF. This chain connects TRBV5-4 to TRBJ2-2, with TRBD2 as a possible D gene (6 bases). The V gene's germline CDR1 is SGHNT and CDR2 YYREEE (reference sequence). Trimming took 4 bases from V and 2 from J, leaving 18 bases between them. CDR3 size: 17 residues.

This clone was seen only a few times. This CDR3 reads CASKPQGVNQPQHF. The DNA for the CDR3 is TGTGCCAGTAAACCACAGGGTGTGAATCAGCCCCAGCATTTT. V and J are TRBV19 and TRBJ1-5; TRBD1 might be the D (6 bases). Germline lookup yields CDR1 LNHDA and CDR2 SQIVND (reference sequence). The V end was cut by 7 bases, the J end by 4 bases, with 14 bases between. This CDR3 comprises 14 residues.

CDR3 amino acids: CASSVSGTEYAKTTYEQYF. CDR3 sequence (DNA): TGTGCCAGCAGTGTCAGCGGGACAGAATACGCCAAAACTACCTACGAGCAGTACTTC. The rearrangement joins TRBV28 to TRBJ2-7; either TRBD1 or TRBD2 may fit D (7 bases each). The CDR3 contains 19 residues. V lost 5 bases, J lost 2 bases, and 28 bases lay in between. CDR1 is MDHEN and CDR2 is SYDVKM in the germline V gene. The whole variable domain, filled in from reference TRBV28 and TRBJ2-7, reads DVKVTQSSRYLVKRTGEKVFLECVQDMDHENMFWYRQDPGLGLRLIYFSYDVKMKEKGDIPEGYSVSREKKERFSLILESASTNQTSMYLCASSVSGTEYAKTTYEQYFGPGTRLTVT.

Only one count was recorded for this clone. DNA of the CDR3: TGTGCCTTCACCCGTGCAACTAATGAAAAACTGTTTTTT. Its translation is CAFTRATNEKLFF. The rearrangement uses TRBV30 and TRBJ1-4; D unclear. V lost 7 bases, J lost 0 bases, and 9 bases lay in between. The CDR3 consists of 13 residues. Germline CDR1 and CDR2: GTSNPN and SVGIG (reference sequence). Complete variable domain (other parts from reference TRBV30 and TRBJ1-4): SQTIHQWPATLVQPVGSPLSLECTVEGTSNPNLYWYRQAAGRGLQLLFYSVGIGQISSEVPQNLSASRPQDRQFILSSKKLLLSDSGFYLCAFTRATNEKLFFGSGTQLSVL.

The chain uses TRBV29-1 and TRBJ2-3; D uncertain. V lost 6 bases and J 2 bases, leaving 15 bases between the germline ends. The V gene's germline CDR1 is SQVTM and CDR2 ANQGSEA. The CDR3 runs to 14 residues. The CDR3 bases are TGCAGCGTCGTCCGACCGGCCTCCACAGATACGCAGTATTTT. Residues: CSVVRPASTDTQYF.

The rearrangement uses TRBV6-1 and TRBJ2-5; TRBD2 aligns across 7 bases. Trimming removed 7 bases from V and 0 bases from J; junction bases left unmatched: 2. Per germline, CDR1 MNHNS and CDR2 SASEGT. The CDR3 spans 13 residues. The CDR3: CASMGGYQETQYF. CDR3 DNA: TGTGCCAGCATGGGGGGGTACCAAGAGACCCAGTACTTC.

The rearrangement uses TRBV7-6 and TRBJ1-1, with D perhaps matching TRBD1 (5 bases). CDR1 is SGHVS and CDR2 is FNYEAQ in the germline V gene. V lost 5 bases, J lost 1 base, and 14 bases lay in between. This CDR3 comprises 15 residues. Here the CDR3 DNA reads TGTGCCAGCAGCCCCTATGGGGGAGCGAACACTGAAGCTTTCTTT. This codes for CASSPYGGANTEAFF.

The chain has TRBV7-8 and TRBJ2-7; no definite D call. Trimming cost V 5 bases and J 4 bases, with 24 bases left between them. The CDR3 covers 17 residues. The germline V gene encodes CDR1 SGHVS and CDR2 FQNEAQ. CDR3 coding DNA: TGTGCCAGCAGCCTAAGGGCGAAGGTAGTGGGCACTTACGAGCAGTACTTC. Translated, it gives CASSLRAKVVGTYEQYF.

The chain couples TRBV4-1 to TRBJ2-7, with D perhaps TRBD2 (5 bases). The germline V gene encodes CDR1 MGHRA and CDR2 YSYEKL. The germline V and J ends were trimmed by 4 bases and 3 bases, with 16 bases remaining between them. This CDR3 contains 15 residues. The CDR3 protein is CASSPPRGIFYEQYF. Written as DNA, the CDR3 is TGCGCCAGCAGCCCCCCCCGGGGTATCTTCTACGAGCAGTACTTC.

The CDR3 protein is CASSLMVFRGPNTEAFF. CDR3 nucleotide sequence: TGTGCCAGCAGCTTAATGGTCTTCAGGGGCCCGAACACTGAAGCTTTCTTT. This chain links TRBV7-8 with TRBJ1-1; D perhaps matches TRBD1 (6 bases). The V end lost 2 bases, the J end lost 1 base, and 17 bases lay between the germline ends. There are 17 residues in the CDR3. Per the germline V gene, CDR1 is SGHVS and CDR2 is FQNEAQ.

The chain links TRBV18 to TRBJ2-2, with TRBD1 matching over 7 bases. The germline V gene has CDR1 KGHSH and CDR2 LQKENI. With V trimmed by 0 bases and J by 9 bases, 16 bases remained unmatched. This CDR3 region has 18 residues. In DNA form, the CDR3 reads TGTGCCAGCTCACCACCTTTAGTAGGGGGCAGCGGTACCCGGGAGCTGTTTTTT. Protein product: CASSPPLVGGSGTRELFF.

This sequence joins TRBV27 and TRBJ2-1; D uncertain. The CDR3 consists of 15 residues. With 0 bases removed from V and 3 bases from J, the gap between germline ends came to 9 bases. Per germline, CDR1 MNHEY and CDR2 SMNVEV (reference sequence). The CDR3 DNA reads as TGTGCCAGCAGTTTATCCACTGGGGACTACAATGAGCAGTTCTTC. Translation: CASSLSTGDYNEQFF.